The 17 T cell receptor beta chains below were found in one sample sequenced in a study of cytomegalovirus exposure and HLA in healthy donors. The PCR had 60 Vbeta and 13 Jbeta primers. Generated by immunoSEQ multiplex PCR, the TCRdb table keeps only in-frame clones and is missing some. Its table lists 110,000 to 150,000 clones. The source material was PBMCs. The receptors here all came from a woman between 18 and 29 years old in good health and CMV-seronegative.

This rearrangement joins TRBV6-1 to TRBJ2-3; D may be TRBD1 (5 bases). The CDR3 covers 18 residues. V lost 4 bases to trimming and J lost 1 base, with 21 bases between them. Germline-derived CDR1 and CDR2 are MNHNS and SASEGT. CDR3 bases: TGTGCCAGCAGTGTAGGACCCTCAGGGTCCGGAGGCACAGATACGCAGTATTTT. It translates to CASSVGPSGSGGTDTQYF.

The V call is TRBV11-3, the J call TRBJ2-5; D is unresolved. The germline V gene has CDR1 SGHNT and CDR2 YENEEA. The CDR3 has 12 amino acids. V lost 3 bases to trimming and J lost 0 bases, with 2 bases between them. The CDR3 here is CASSFNQETQYF. In nucleotides, the CDR3 is TGTGCCAGCAGCTTTAACCAAGAGACCCAGTACTTC.

Of note for this clone: Other DNA sequences in the same sample also yield this CDR3. J is TRBJ2-1 and V is TRBV18; 7 bases fit TRBD2. The CDR3 covers 15 residues. The germline V gene encodes CDR1 KGHSH and CDR2 LQKENI. Trimming took 3 bases from V and 0 from J; bases not matched to a gene: 2. Written as DNA, the CDR3 is TGTGCCAGCTCACCGGGGGGGGGCTCCTACAATGAGCAGTTCTTC. Its translation is CASSPGGGSYNEQFF.

The chain links TRBV5-6 to TRBJ2-5, with 8 bases fitting TRBD2. The DNA end is a closer match to TRBJ2-7, so the J assignment may be wrong. Germline CDR1 is SGHDT and CDR2 is YYEEEE. The CDR3 loop spans 17 amino acids. CDR3 amino acids: CASSFFGTGGMSYEQYF. CDR3 bases: TGTGCCAGCAGCTTCTTCGGTACGGGAGGGATGTCCTACGAGCAGTACTTC.

The chain links TRBV6-1 to TRBJ2-3; D not resolved. Per the germline V gene, CDR1 is MNHNS and CDR2 is SASEGT. The length of the CDR3 is 13 residues. V lost 5 bases and J lost 5, with 11 bases in between. Here the CDR3 reads CASSTTAKDTQYF. CDR3 DNA: TGTGCCAGCAGTACCACTGCGAAAGATACGCAGTATTTT.

J is TRBJ2-1 and V is TRBV27; 9 nucleotides line up with TRBD1. V lost 8 bases and J lost 5; bases outside the gene matches: 10. The CDR3 spans 15 residues. From germline, CDR1 is MNHEY and CDR2 SMNVEV (reference sequence). CDR3 residues: CASWTQGQGHNEQFF. CDR3 coding DNA: TGTGCCAGCTGGACGCAGGGACAGGGACACAATGAGCAGTTCTTC.

This chain uses TRBV2 with TRBJ1-2; a possible D gene is TRBD1 (6 bases). The germline V and J ends were trimmed by 6 bases and 8 bases, with 22 bases remaining between them. Germline assignment: CDR1 SNHLY and CDR2 FYNNEI. The CDR3 consists of 15 residues. CDR3 sequence (DNA): TGTGCCAGCAGAGCGGGACAAACGTTAAGTTTCGGCTACACCTTC. Its protein is CASRAGQTLSFGYTF. The full variable domain, with the rest looked up from reference TRBV2 and TRBJ1-2, is EPEVTQTPSHQVTQMGQEVILRCVPISNHLYFYWYRQILGQKVEFLVSFYNNEISEKSEIFDDQFSVERPDGSNFTLKIRSTKLEDSAMYFCASRAGQTLSFGYTFGSGTRLTVV.

V usage is TRBV6-6 and J usage is TRBJ2-3, with D unresolved. The germline V and J ends were trimmed by 8 bases and 1 base, with 13 bases remaining between them. The V gene's germline CDR1 is MNHNY and CDR2 SVGAGI (reference sequence). This CDR3 comprises 14 residues. The CDR3 region is CASVRRGGTDTQYF. In DNA form, the CDR3 reads TGTGCCAGCGTCCGGCGAGGTGGCACAGATACGCAGTATTTT.

This rearrangement joins TRBV7-2 to TRBJ1-2; D uncertain. The CDR3 loop spans 16 amino acids. Germline loops: CDR1 SGHTA, CDR2 FQGNSA. Trimming left V 1 base short and J 3 bases short, with 15 bases between. CDR3 amino acids: CASSLVSTFGDYGYTF. The CDR3 DNA reads as TGTGCCAGCAGCTTAGTCTCGACATTCGGGGACTATGGCTACACCTTC.

DNA for the CDR3: TGTGCCACCAGCAGAGATCGCCCAGGGGCTGGAAACACCATATATTTT. Amino acid sequence: CATSRDRPGAGNTIYF. This chain links TRBV15 with TRBJ1-3; tentatively, D is TRBD1 (6 bases). Germline V gene sequence: CDR1 LNHNV, CDR2 YYDKDF (reference sequence). The CDR3 consists of 16 residues. Trimming removed 0 bases at V and 2 bases at J, with 11 bases between.

The J gene is TRBJ2-1, the V gene TRBV7-8; a possible D gene is TRBD2 (5 bases). From germline, CDR1 is SGHVS and CDR2 FQNEAQ. The CDR3 spans 13 residues. The V end lost 1 base, the J end lost 15 bases, and 16 bases lay between the germline ends. The CDR3 DNA reads as TGTGCCAGCAGCTTAGAGAGGGCCAGCGGCAGGTTCTTC. Translated: CASSLERASGRFF.

The V call is TRBV13, the J call TRBJ2-3; D not resolved. This CDR3 is built from 14 residues. V lost 4 bases, J lost 2 bases, and 10 bases lay in between. Germline loops: CDR1 PRHDT, CDR2 FYEKMQ (reference sequence). As DNA, the CDR3 is TGTGCCAGCAGCTCCCCGGCGGCCACAGATACGCAGTATTTT. This codes for CASSSPAATDTQYF.

The chain joins TRBV21-1 to TRBJ2-7; TRBD2 is the table's D call and was not checked against the DNA. TRBV21-1 is reported as a pseudogene. CDR3 length: 18 amino acids. CDR3 sequence: CASSKGVFGLAGGYEQYV. In nucleotides, the CDR3 is TGTGCCAGCAGCAAAGGGGTTTTCGGACTAGCGGGAGGGTACGAGCAGTACGTC.

This chain connects TRBV27 to TRBJ2-1, with a possible D match to TRBD2 (6 bases). CDR1 is MNHEY, CDR2 SMNVEV, per germline (reference sequence). Trimming took off 5 bases at V and 3 bases at J, with 20 bases between the two ends. This CDR3 is 17 amino acids long. The CDR3 DNA follows: TGTGCCAGCAGTGCCTCCCCTAGCGCCCCCCTCTACAATGAGCAGTTCTTC. Its translation: CASSASPSAPLYNEQFF.

V usage is TRBV21-1 and J usage is TRBJ1-4; TRBD1 is the table's D call and was not checked against the DNA. TRBV21-1 is a recognized pseudogene. The CDR3 sequence is 14 residues long. The CDR3 DNA reads as TGTGCCAACACACCTCGACAGGGCCGAAAGGGACTGTTTTTT. It specifies CANTPRQGRKGLFF.

The J gene is TRBJ2-2, the V gene TRBV12-5; possible D gene TRBD1, 6 bases. Between the trimmed V and J ends, which lost 4 bases and 7 bases, there was a span of 19 bases. The CDR3 extends over 16 amino acids. The germline V gene encodes CDR1 LGHNT and CDR2 FRNRAP. The CDR3 nucleotides read TGTGCTAGTGGTTCGGGGATTGACAGGTTGGTCGGGGAGCTGTTTTTT. Translation: CASGSGIDRLVGELFF.

The chain has TRBV16 and TRBJ2-1; 7 positions agree with TRBD1. Looked up from germline, CDR1 is KGHSY and CDR2 is FQNENV. With V trimmed by 3 bases and J by 12 bases, 11 bases remained unmatched. The CDR3 length is 14 residues. The CDR3 here is CASSQNTGAVRQFF. CDR3 in DNA: TGTGCCAGCAGCCAGAACACAGGGGCTGTACGGCAGTTCTTC.